The subject of this entry is one T cell receptor (beta chain). This record comes from a study of blood T cell repertoires in COVID-19. Looking at the study overall: Whether acute or convalescent, the COVID-19 samples came from the United States, Italy and Spain.

Per the original data handling: Estimated nucleated cell counts came from reference gene primer amplification. The repertoire was sequenced with immunoSEQ multiplex PCR; TCRdb's copy has only in-frame clones and lacks some. That table supplies the V and J calls and clone size; D and trimming were determined from the DNA. The repertoire consists of 60,000 to 75,000 clones, with 70% to 90% occurring once and the leading ten covering about 18%. Germline V gene sequence: CDR1 LNHDA, CDR2 SQIVND (reference sequence). V trimming: 9 bases; J trimming: 4 bases; junction bases outside the gene matches: 9. The CDR3 runs to 13 residues.

The TCR comes from a woman at least 80 years old with active COVID-19. What was sequenced was peripheral blood. The chain combines TRBV19 with TRBJ2-7; the match to TRBD1 covers 7 bases. The CDR3 loop is CASDPGGRYEQYF. CDR3 bases: TGTGCCAGCGATCCAGGGGGTAGGTACGAGCAGTACTTC.